These 19 T cell receptor beta chains were all obtained from the same sample, sequenced in a study of shared clonotypes between healthy human individuals. TCRdb keeps only in-frame clones here, not all; method: immunoSEQ multiplex PCR. The repertoire consists of about 2 million clones, with about 95% occurring once and the leading ten covering approximately 1%. Naive CD8 cells were CD45RO-negative, positively selected for CCR7, excluding terminally differentiated effector memory CD45RA+ cells. The sample consisted of naive CD8+ T cells sorted from blood. Every receptor here comes from a man younger than 30 in good health.

As regards this clone: This sample also contains other DNA sequences that code for the same CDR3. The chain combines TRBV13 with TRBJ2-7; the D is unclear. There are 12 residues in the CDR3. The V end was cut by 2 bases, the J end by 5 bases, with 7 bases between. The germline CDR1 and CDR2 sequences are PRHDT and FYEKMQ (reference sequence). CDR3 protein: CASSLTGDEQYF. In nucleotides, the CDR3 is TGTGCCAGCAGCTTAACCGGAGACGAGCAGTACTTC.

The chain couples TRBV28 to TRBJ1-1, with 9 bases identical to TRBD1. The CDR3 has 16 amino acids. Trimming cost V 6 bases and J 2 bases; bases outside gene matches: 10. Germline V CDR1 and CDR2: MDHEN, SYDVKM. The CDR3 DNA reads TGTGCCAGCAGCTTAACAGGGGGCAGGGGAAACACTGAAGCTTTCTTT. Its protein product is CASSLTGGRGNTEAFF.

This clone is a singleton in its sample. The rearrangement joins TRBV4-3 to TRBJ1-1; TRBD1 matches at 7 bases. This CDR3 contains 15 residues. Germline trimming cut 2 bases from V and 3 bases from J; bases unmatched to any gene: 6. Germline values: CDR1 LGHNA, CDR2 YSLEER. This chain's CDR3 is CASSQIPTGYTEAFF. CDR3 in DNA: TGCGCCAGCAGCCAAATTCCGACAGGGTACACTGAAGCTTTCTTT.

The chain carries TRBV9 and TRBJ2-3; D might be TRBD2 (6 bases). The CDR3 contains 17 residues. Per the germline V gene, CDR1 is SGDLS and CDR2 is YYNGEE. Trimming took off 0 bases at V and 0 bases at J, with 14 bases between the two ends. CDR3 nucleotide sequence: TGTGCCAGCAGCGTAGACGGGGGTGGGCCTAGCACAGATACGCAGTATTTT. Amino acids: CASSVDGGGPSTDTQYF.

This clone has only one observation. The chain is built from TRBV6-1 and TRBJ1-2; perhaps TRBD1 as D (6 bases). The CDR3 has 16 amino acids. CDR1 is MNHNS and CDR2 is SASEGT in the germline V gene. V was pared by 2 bases and J by 4 bases, with 17 bases between. The CDR3 is CASSERGRGDPYGYTF. The CDR3 region has the DNA TGTGCCAGCAGTGAAAGGGGCAGGGGAGACCCCTATGGCTACACCTTC.

As to this clone: The junction departs from germline at one end; a sequencing error may be responsible. The chain has TRBV7-7 and TRBJ2-7; TRBD1 matches at 12 bases. The length of the CDR3 is 15 residues. CDR1 is SSHAT, CDR2 FNYEAQ, per germline (reference sequence). CDR3 nucleotide sequence: TGTGCTAGCAGCCGCGGGACAGGGGGCCGCGACGAGCAGTACTTC. Protein sequence: CASSRGTGGRDEQYF.

The chain recombines TRBV7-9 with TRBJ1-4, with D possibly being TRBD1 (5 bases). CDR3 length: 14 amino acids. Trimming took off 4 bases at V and 8 bases at J, with 14 bases between the two ends. Germline V lookup: CDR1 SEHNR, CDR2 FQNEAQ (reference sequence). DNA of the CDR3: TGTGCCAGCAGCTCGCCCAGGGAGGGCGAAAAACTGTTTTTT. The encoded protein is CASSSPREGEKLFF.

The chain uses TRBV7-2 and TRBJ2-1, with a weak D call TRBD2 (6 bases). The CDR3 runs to 15 residues. CDR1 SGHTA and CDR2 FQGNSA come from the germline V gene. V dropped 7 bases and J dropped 0 bases, with 13 bases sitting between them. The CDR3 is CASTFWDFSYNEQFF. CDR3 nucleotides: TGTGCCAGCACATTTTGGGACTTCTCCTACAATGAGCAGTTCTTC. Full variable domain (missing parts from reference TRBV7-2 and TRBJ2-1): GAGVSQSPSNKVTEKGKDVELRCDPISGHTALYWYRQSLGQGLEFLIYFQGNSAPDKSGLPSDRFSAERTGGSVSTLTIQRTQQEDSAVYLCASTFWDFSYNEQFFGPGTRLTVL.

The chain employs TRBV7-9 and TRBJ2-7; the D gene could be TRBD1 or TRBD2 (5 bases each). Trimming pared 5 bases from V and 7 bases from J, leaving 18 bases between. Germline V gene lookup returns CDR1 SEHNR and CDR2 FQNEAQ (reference sequence). The CDR3 has 14 amino acids. CDR3 sequence: CASSDPGPSGEQYF. The CDR3, as DNA: TGTGCCAGCAGCGACCCGGGACCTTCAGGTGAGCAGTACTTC. Together with reference TRBV7-9 and TRBJ2-7, the CDR3 gives the full variable domain: DTGVSQNPRHKITKRGQNVTFRCDPISEHNRLYWYRQTLGQGPEFLTYFQNEAQLEKSRLLSDRFSAERPKGSFSTLEIQRTEQGDSAMYLCASSDPGPSGEQYFGPGTRLTVT.

Concerning this clone itself: Other DNA sequences from this sample encode an identical CDR3 as well. The J gene is TRBJ1-5, the V gene TRBV30; the D gene is possibly TRBD1 (6 bases). The CDR3 loop spans 14 amino acids. Trimming took off 1 base at V and 2 bases at J, with 9 bases between the two ends. Germline CDR1 reads GTSNPN; CDR2 reads SVGIG (reference sequence). CDR3 protein: CAWSGGQGNQPQHF. The DNA for the CDR3 is TGTGCCTGGAGTGGGGGGCAAGGCAATCAGCCCCAGCATTTT.

The V call is TRBV7-9, the J call TRBJ2-2; tentatively, D is TRBD2 (6 bases). The CDR3 length is 14 residues. CDR1 SEHNR and CDR2 FQNEAQ come from the germline V gene (reference sequence). V dropped 7 bases and J dropped 11 bases, with 20 bases sitting between them. The CDR3 loop is CASILGEVPEELFF. The CDR3 DNA sequence: TGTGCCAGCATCTTGGGGGAGGTCCCTGAAGAGCTGTTTTTT. Based on the CDR3 plus reference TRBV7-9 and TRBJ2-2, the full variable domain is DTGVSQNPRHKITKRGQNVTFRCDPISEHNRLYWYRQTLGQGPEFLTYFQNEAQLEKSRLLSDRFSAERPKGSFSTLEIQRTEQGDSAMYLCASILGEVPEELFFGEGSRLTVL.

The chain combines TRBV28 with TRBJ2-3; TRBD2 aligns across 9 bases. CDR3 length: 17 amino acids. Germline V gene lookup returns CDR1 MDHEN and CDR2 SYDVKM. V was pared by 1 base and J by 4 bases, with 9 bases of the junction left unmatched. CDR3 sequence: CASSLFRSSGASDTQYF. CDR3 DNA: TGTGCCAGCAGTTTATTCCGGTCTAGCGGGGCATCAGATACGCAGTATTTT.

The chain uses TRBV27 and TRBJ2-7, with D perhaps matching TRBD2 (6 bases). The germline V gene encodes CDR1 MNHEY and CDR2 SMNVEV (reference sequence). Trimming stripped 5 bases from V and 6 bases from J, with 14 bases between. This CDR3 has 13 amino acids. CDR3 sequence (DNA): TGTGCCAGCAGTCAAACGGGAGTTCCCGAGCAGTACTTC. As protein: CASSQTGVPEQYF.

This chain uses TRBV11-1 with TRBJ1-5, with no clear D. Trimming removed 5 bases at V and 5 bases at J, with 22 bases between. The CDR3 totals 17 residues. Germline CDR1 and CDR2: SGHAT and FQDESV (reference sequence). CDR3 nucleotides: TGTGCCAGCAGCCCGAAAAGGCCTGGGGAGGGTTATCAGCCCCAGCATTTT. Its protein product is CASSPKRPGEGYQPQHF.

CDR3 residues: CASSHYEQYF. In DNA form, the CDR3 reads TGTGCCAGCAGCCACTACGAGCAGTACTTC. The chain recombines TRBV6-1 with TRBJ2-7; D gene ambiguous. CDR3 length: 10 amino acids. Trimming cost V 6 bases and J 3 bases, with 3 bases left between them. Germline lookup yields CDR1 MNHNS and CDR2 SASEGT.

The CDR3 is CATSSQVVQETQYF. The CDR3 coding sequence is TGTGCCACCAGCTCGCAGGTAGTTCAAGAGACCCAGTACTTC. V gene TRBV15 combines with J gene TRBJ2-5, with no clear D. The CDR3 consists of 14 residues. V was clipped by 5 bases and J by 2 bases, with 12 bases between them. Germline CDR1 reads LNHNV; CDR2 reads YYDKDF (reference sequence).

This chain joins TRBV7-5 and TRBJ2-5; the table's D call, TRBD1, was not checked against the DNA. TRBV7-5 is an annotated pseudogene. The CDR3 loop spans 14 amino acids. CDR3 residues: CARSPQGTWETQYF. Here the CDR3 DNA reads TGTGCCAGAAGCCCCCAGGGGACGTGGGAGACCCAGTACTTC.

Written as DNA, the CDR3 is TGTGCCAGCAGCTTCACACAGGGGCGAAAGTACCAAGAGACCCAGTACTTC. Residues: CASSFTQGRKYQETQYF. This chain connects TRBV11-3 to TRBJ2-5; 7 bases are a match to TRBD1. The germline V gene has CDR1 SGHNT and CDR2 YENEEA. Unmatched junction bases numbered 10, after V lost 3 bases and J lost 0 bases. This CDR3 region has 17 residues.

The chain uses TRBV11-2 and TRBJ2-1, with 8 nucleotides matching TRBD1. The CDR3 contains 15 residues. Germline trimming cut 5 bases from V and 6 bases from J; bases unmatched to any gene: 9. Germline lookup yields CDR1 SGHAT and CDR2 FQNNGV. The CDR3 region has the DNA TGTGCCAGCAGCCCCCCCCACACAGGGGGCAATGAGCAGTTCTTC. This codes for CASSPPHTGGNEQFF.